The 12 T cell receptor beta chains below all came from one sample that was sequenced in a study of long-term antiretroviral therapy in people with HIV. The libraries were made with immunoSEQ v3.0 at survey level. Assay: immunoSEQ multiplex PCR; the TCRdb copy retains only in-frame clones and omits some. The repertoire includes 20,000 to 25,000 clones, 75% to 90% of them detected once, and approximately 8.8% sits in the top ten. This sample comprised unsorted PBMCs, obtained 1.2 years after starting antiretroviral therapy. The receptors were sampled from a middle-aged woman with HIV.

This chain links TRBV7-8 with TRBJ2-7; perhaps TRBD1 as D (6 bases). This CDR3 is built from 12 residues. Germline V CDR1 and CDR2: SGHVS, FQNEAQ. V shed 6 bases and J shed 3 bases, with 9 bases lying between them. CDR3 in amino acids: CASSWDNYEQYF. CDR3 sequence (DNA): TGTGCCAGCAGTTGGGACAACTACGAGCAGTACTTC.

The J gene is TRBJ2-1, the V gene TRBV11-3, with D tentatively TRBD1 (5 bases). The germline CDR1 and CDR2 sequences are SGHNT and YENEEA. Trimming removed 0 bases from V and 2 bases from J, with 14 bases in between. The CDR3 is made up of 17 amino acids. CDR3: CASSLDFGQGAYNEQFF. In nucleotides, the CDR3 is TGTGCCAGCAGCTTAGATTTCGGGCAGGGCGCCTACAATGAGCAGTTCTTC.

This chain links TRBV11-3 with TRBJ1-5, with D perhaps matching TRBD1 (6 bases). From germline, CDR1 is SGHNT and CDR2 YENEEA. The CDR3 has 13 residues. Trimming took 5 bases from V and 5 from J, leaving 10 bases between them. The DNA for the CDR3 is TGTGCCAGCAGCGGATACAGGGATCAGCCCCAGCATTTT. It is translated as CASSGYRDQPQHF. Complete variable domain (other parts from reference TRBV11-3 and TRBJ1-5): EAGVVQSPRYKIIEKKQPVAFWCNPISGHNTLYWYLQNLGQGPELLIRYENEEAVDDSQLPKDRFSAERLKGVDSTLKIQPAELGDSAVYLCASSGYRDQPQHFGDGTRLSIL.

The chain is built from TRBV20-1 and TRBJ2-1, with D possibly matching TRBD1 (6 bases). Germline values: CDR1 DFQATT, CDR2 SNEGSKA (reference sequence). The CDR3 runs to 11 residues. Trimming cost V 6 bases and J 7 bases, with 10 bases left between them. The CDR3 protein is CSAPRGNEQFF. The CDR3 bases are TGCAGTGCCCCTAGGGGGAATGAGCAGTTCTTC.

V gene TRBV6-5 combines with J gene TRBJ2-3; D is tentatively TRBD1 or TRBD2 (6 bases each). The germline V gene encodes CDR1 MNHEY and CDR2 SVGAGI. The CDR3 spans 15 residues. The V end lost 2 bases, the J end lost 3 bases, and 12 bases lay between the germline ends. The CDR3 here is CASSYAGQRTDTQYF. The CDR3 region has the DNA TGTGCCAGCAGTTACGCGGGACAAAGGACAGATACGCAGTATTTT.

The chain carries TRBV29-1 and TRBJ2-3; TRBD1 agrees at 9 bases. The germline V gene has CDR1 SQVTM and CDR2 ANQGSEA. V gave up 5 bases and J gave up 6 bases; unmatched junction bases: 3. The CDR3 consists of 12 residues. CDR3 nucleotides: TGCAGCGTTAGACAGGGGGGGGATACGCAGTATTTT. It codes for CSVRQGGDTQYF.

V gene TRBV12-5 combines with J gene TRBJ2-7; TRBD2 matches at 9 bases. There are 12 residues in the CDR3. Germline loops: CDR1 LGHNT, CDR2 FRNRAP. The V gene end was trimmed by 7 bases and the J gene end by 6 bases; junction bases not matched to a gene: 4. The CDR3 protein is CASELAGLEQYF. The CDR3 DNA sequence: TGTGCTAGTGAACTAGCGGGCCTCGAGCAGTACTTC.

The chain couples TRBV28 to TRBJ1-1; TRBD1 aligns across 8 bases. The trim removed 6 bases at V and 0 bases at J, leaving 6 bases unmatched. Per the germline V gene, CDR1 is MDHEN and CDR2 is SYDVKM. CDR3 length equals 15 residues. The CDR3, as DNA: TGTGCCAGCAGGACAGGGGCGATTATGAACACTGAAGCTTTCTTT. Translating it yields CASRTGAIMNTEAFF.

V usage is TRBV29-1 and J usage is TRBJ2-1, with unresolved D. The V end was cut by 3 bases, the J end by 7 bases, with 1 base between. Germline V gene data show CDR1 as SQVTM and CDR2 as ANQGSEA. CDR3 length equals 9 residues. CDR3 sequence: CSVENEQFF. The CDR3 DNA reads TGCAGCGTTGAGAATGAGCAGTTCTTC.

The V gene is TRBV7-9, the J gene TRBJ1-1; D gene ambiguous. The CDR3 length is 13 residues. Looked up from germline, CDR1 is SEHNR and CDR2 is FQNEAQ (reference sequence). V was clipped by 3 bases and J by 0 bases, with 5 bases between them. The CDR3 reads CASSFRLNTEAFF. The DNA of the CDR3 is TGTGCCAGCAGCTTCCGGTTGAACACTGAAGCTTTCTTT. Looking up the rest from reference TRBV7-9 and TRBJ1-1 gives the full variable domain: DTGVSQNPRHKITKRGQNVTFRCDPISEHNRLYWYRQTLGQGPEFLTYFQNEAQLEKSRLLSDRFSAERPKGSFSTLEIQRTEQGDSAMYLCASSFRLNTEAFFGQGTRLTVV.

The CDR3 spells CASSVGMASGPQETQYF. CDR3 nucleotides: TGTGCCAGCAGCGTAGGGATGGCTAGCGGGCCCCAAGAGACCCAGTACTTC. The chain uses TRBV9 and TRBJ2-5, with 8 bases aligning to TRBD2. V was pared by 0 bases and J by 1 base, with 8 bases of the junction left unmatched. Germline CDR1 reads SGDLS; CDR2 reads YYNGEE. The CDR3 runs to 17 residues.

Only a few counts were recorded for this clone. The chain links TRBV19 to TRBJ1-5; no firm D call. V lost 9 bases and J 2 bases, leaving 8 bases between the germline ends. The CDR3 has 12 amino acids. CDR1 LNHDA and CDR2 SQIVND come from the germline V gene (reference sequence). CDR3 amino acids: CASRRGNQPQHF. The CDR3 DNA reads as TGTGCCAGCAGACGGGGCAATCAGCCCCAGCATTTT.